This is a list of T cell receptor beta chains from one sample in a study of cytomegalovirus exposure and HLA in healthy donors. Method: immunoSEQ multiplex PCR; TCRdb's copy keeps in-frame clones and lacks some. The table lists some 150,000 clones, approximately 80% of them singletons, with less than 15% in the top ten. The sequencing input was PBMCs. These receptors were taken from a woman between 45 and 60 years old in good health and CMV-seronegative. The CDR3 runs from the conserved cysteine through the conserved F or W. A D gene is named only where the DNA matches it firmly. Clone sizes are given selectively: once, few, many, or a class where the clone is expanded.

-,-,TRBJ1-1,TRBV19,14,CASSLLAGNTEAFF,TGTGCCAGTAGCCTTTTGGCGGGGAACACTGAAGCTTTCTTT
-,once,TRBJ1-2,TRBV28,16,CASSPTDGGKNYGYTF,TGTGCCAGCAGTCCCACGGACGGGGGGAAGAACTATGGCTACACCTTC
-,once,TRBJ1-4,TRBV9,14,CASSIQPDNEKLFF,TGTGCCAGCAGCATACAGCCGGATAATGAAAAACTGTTTTTT
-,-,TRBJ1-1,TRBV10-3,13,CATRVASNTEAFF,TGTGCCACCCGGGTGGCCTCGAACACTGAAGCTTTCTTT
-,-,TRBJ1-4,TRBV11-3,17,CASSTPSVEATNEKLFF,TGTGCCAGCAGCACCCCTTCCGTGGAGGCAACTAATGAAAAACTGTTTTTT
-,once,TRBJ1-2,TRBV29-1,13,CSVESGGGYGYTF,TGCAGCGTTGAAAGTGGCGGAGGCTATGGCTACACCTTC
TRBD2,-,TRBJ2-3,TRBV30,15,CAWSVPRTSLDTQYF,TGTGCCTGGAGTGTCCCCCGGACTAGTCTGGATACGCAGTATTTT
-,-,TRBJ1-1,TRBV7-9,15,CASSLSESMNTEAFF,TGTGCCAGCAGCTTATCGGAGTCCATGAACACTGAAGCTTTCTTT
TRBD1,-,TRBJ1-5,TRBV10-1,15,CASSEEDRGDQPQHF,TGCGCCAGCAGTGAGGAAGACAGGGGGGATCAGCCCCAGCATTTT
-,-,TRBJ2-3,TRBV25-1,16,CASSVLHPFGVDTQYF,TGTGCCAGCAGTGTTCTTCACCCCTTCGGTGTAGATACGCAGTATTTT
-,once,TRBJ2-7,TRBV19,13,CASSIRTAYEQYF,TGTGCCAGTAGTATCAGGACAGCCTACGAGCAGTACTTC
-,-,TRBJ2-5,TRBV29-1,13,CSVGTAIQETQYF,TGCAGCGTTGGAACAGCTATCCAAGAGACCCAGTACTTC
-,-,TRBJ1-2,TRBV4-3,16,CASSQDLRQRLNGYTF,TGCGCCAGCAGCCAAGATTTACGACAGAGACTTAATGGCTACACCTTC
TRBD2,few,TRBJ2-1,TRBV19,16,CARLGEGWHPLDEQFF,TGTGCCAGATTGGGGGAGGGTTGGCATCCTTTAGATGAGCAGTTCTTC
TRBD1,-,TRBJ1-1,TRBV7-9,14,CASSPGQVNTEAFF,TGTGCCAGCAGCCCCGGACAGGTGAACACTGAAGCTTTCTTT
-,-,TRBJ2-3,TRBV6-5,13,CASSPVPRDTQYF,TGTGCCAGCAGCCCCGTCCCGAGAGATACGCAGTATTTT
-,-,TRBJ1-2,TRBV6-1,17,CASSEERGGLANYGYTF,TGTGCCAGCAGTGAAGAGAGGGGGGGTTTGGCTAACTATGGCTACACCTTC